This passage covers 17 T cell receptor beta chains from one sample sequenced in a study of T cells after posttransplantation cyclophosphamide. Repertoires were generated with immunoSEQ multiplex PCR, while TCRdb's copy carries only in-frame clones and drops some. Of some 52,000 clones in the sample, roughly 84% were seen once. The sequencing input was PBMCs. These receptors all stem from a man aged 25 to 45 with a blood cancer, CMV-positive, and with a related stem cell donor.

The V gene is TRBV4-3, the J gene TRBJ1-3; no definite D call. This CDR3 has 16 residues. Germline values: CDR1 LGHNA, CDR2 YSLEER. Trimming stripped 0 bases from V and 0 bases from J, with 9 bases between. CDR3 loop: CASSQDLSVSGNTIYF. Written as DNA, the CDR3 is TGCGCCAGCAGCCAAGACCTGAGCGTCTCTGGAAACACCATATATTTT.

This clone appeared once. V and J are TRBV19 and TRBJ1-1; 8 nucleotides align to TRBD1. Trimming cost V 2 bases and J 4 bases; bases outside gene matches: 9. The CDR3 runs to 16 residues. Germline V gene lookup returns CDR1 LNHDA and CDR2 SQIVND (reference sequence). CDR3 protein: CASSIIRQGARTEAFF. CDR3 nucleotides: TGTGCCAGTAGTATAATCAGGCAGGGGGCGCGCACTGAAGCTTTCTTT.

The chain carries TRBV5-4 and TRBJ2-5; tentative D call: TRBD2 (5 bases). The germline gives CDR1 SGHNT, CDR2 YYREEE (reference sequence). Trimming took 3 bases from V and 7 from J, leaving 13 bases between them. The CDR3 has 13 amino acids. The CDR3 spells CASSSDGEGTQYF. The CDR3 DNA reads as TGTGCCAGCAGCTCGGACGGAGAGGGGACCCAGTACTTC.

The chain links TRBV30 to TRBJ2-5, with D uncertain. Germline CDR1 is GTSNPN and CDR2 is SVGIG (reference sequence). Trimming left V 0 bases short and J 8 bases short, with 7 bases between. The CDR3 sequence is 11 residues long. The DNA of the CDR3 is TGTGCCTGGAGTGTACGCGCTACCCAGTACTTC. As protein: CAWSVRATQYF.

This rearrangement joins TRBV5-1 to TRBJ2-1, with 16 bases matching TRBD2. The CDR3 totals 15 residues. Germline V lookup: CDR1 SGHRS, CDR2 YFSETQ. V lost 4 bases, J lost 9 bases, and 4 bases stayed unmatched. The CDR3, as DNA: TGCGCCAGCAGCAGGGGACTAGCGGGAGGGGGTGAGCAGTTCTTC. Encoded protein: CASSRGLAGGGEQFF.

The gene calls are TRBV20-1 and TRBJ2-7; D uncertain. There are 11 residues in the CDR3. The germline CDR1 and CDR2 sequences are DFQATT and SNEGSKA (reference sequence). V lost 5 bases and J lost 2, with 7 bases in between. CDR3 amino acids: CSARSTYEQYF. The CDR3 DNA reads TGCAGTGCTCGGAGCACCTACGAGCAGTACTTC.

This clone was observed a single time. CDR3 sequence (DNA): TGTGCCACCAGCCCGACAGGCTCTGGAAACACCATATATTTT. Translating gives CATSPTGSGNTIYF. J is TRBJ1-3 and V is TRBV15; perhaps TRBD1 as D (6 bases). CDR3 length: 14 residues. The ends were cut back, 5 bases at V and 0 bases at J, with 8 bases in the middle. Germline CDR1 reads LNHNV; CDR2 reads YYDKDF (reference sequence).

V is TRBV7-9 and J is TRBJ1-1, with D perhaps matching TRBD1 (5 bases). Trimming pared 2 bases from V and 10 bases from J, leaving 11 bases between. The CDR3 is 12 amino acids. CDR1 is SEHNR and CDR2 is FQNEAQ in the germline V gene (reference sequence). DNA of the CDR3: TGTGCCAGCAGCTTACAGGGAAGGAGAGCTTTCTTT. Residues: CASSLQGRRAFF.

This clone occurred once. The chain employs TRBV18 and TRBJ2-2; D is undetermined. This CDR3 has 13 residues. Germline values: CDR1 KGHSH, CDR2 LQKENI. V was cut by 3 bases and J by 6 bases, with 8 bases left in between. The CDR3, as DNA: TGTGCCAGCTCACCGGCCGAGGCCGGGGAGCTGTTTTTT. Translating it yields CASSPAEAGELFF.

The J gene is TRBJ2-5, the V gene TRBV7-7, with 9 bases aligning to TRBD1. Germline V lookup: CDR1 SSHAT, CDR2 FNYEAQ (reference sequence). The V and J ends lost 7 bases and 4 bases, in that order; junction bases with no gene match: 4. The CDR3 spans 13 residues. The CDR3 bases are TGTGCCAGCACCACAGGGGGCGGAGAGACCCAGTACTTC. Its translation is CASTTGGGETQYF.

This chain links TRBV9 with TRBJ1-3; D ambiguous. The CDR3 has 18 residues. V was cut by 4 bases and J by 0 bases, with 20 bases left in between. Germline V gene sequence: CDR1 SGDLS, CDR2 YYNGEE. The CDR3 DNA sequence: TGTGCCAGCAGCCTGACGCTCGGAGAGACGAACTCTGGAAACACCATATATTTT. Its translation: CASSLTLGETNSGNTIYF.

The gene calls are TRBV5-8 and TRBJ2-1, with 10 positions matching TRBD2. Germline assignment: CDR1 SGHTS and CDR2 YDEGEE. The CDR3 is made up of 18 amino acids. V dropped 1 base and J dropped 3; count of bases not matched to a gene: 10. Written as DNA, the CDR3 is TGTGCCAGCAGCTTGATAATAGGGGGACTAGCGATCTACAATGAGCAGTTCTTC. Amino acids: CASSLIIGGLAIYNEQFF.

This chain joins TRBV15 and TRBJ2-2, with D perhaps TRBD2 (5 bases). Germline lookup yields CDR1 LNHNV and CDR2 YYDKDF (reference sequence). The CDR3 is 18 amino acids. V was clipped by 0 bases and J by 3 bases, with 17 bases between them. The CDR3 DNA reads TGTGCCACCAGCAGAGATTTCCGGAATAGCGTTTACACCGGGGAGCTGTTTTTT. The encoded protein is CATSRDFRNSVYTGELFF.

The rearrangement joins TRBV7-2 to TRBJ2-1; perhaps TRBD2 as D (6 bases). The CDR3 loop spans 14 amino acids. Trimming took 1 base from V and 7 from J, leaving 11 bases between them. The germline gives CDR1 SGHTA, CDR2 FQGNSA. CDR3 protein: CASSLDGSRNEQFF. The CDR3 nucleotides are TGTGCCAGCAGCTTAGACGGGAGTCGGAATGAGCAGTTCTTC.

The CDR3 sequence: CASSLGVFVSYEQYF. The CDR3 DNA is TGTGCCAGCAGCTTAGGAGTGTTCGTATCCTACGAGCAGTACTTC. The chain uses TRBV7-8 and TRBJ2-7; D ambiguous. CDR1 is SGHVS and CDR2 is FQNEAQ in the germline V gene. The CDR3 spans 15 residues. V gave up 1 base and J gave up 1 base, with 11 bases separating them.

This clone was counted once. The gene calls are TRBV30 and TRBJ2-1; D is ambiguous. In germline, CDR1 is GTSNPN, CDR2 SVGIG (reference sequence). Deletions cut 5 bases from V and 7 bases from J, with 15 bases between. The length of the CDR3 is 13 residues. The CDR3 is CAWSRSGLNEQFF. The CDR3 bases are TGTGCCTGGTCCCGGTCCGGGTTGAATGAGCAGTTCTTC.

The chain has TRBV13 and TRBJ2-2; no clear D gene. The CDR3 runs to 14 residues. With 3 bases removed from V and 6 bases from J, the gap between germline ends came to 11 bases. CDR1 and CDR2 from the germline V gene are PRHDT and FYEKMQ (reference sequence). The CDR3 bases are TGTGCCAGCAGCTTCCTAGGATCCCCCGGGGAGCTGTTTTTT. Translated: CASSFLGSPGELFF.